This T cell receptor (beta chain) was recovered during a study of cytomegalovirus exposure and HLA in healthy donors. The CDR3 loop spans 15 amino acids. V shed 0 bases and J shed 2 bases, with 10 bases lying between them. CDR1 LGHNA and CDR2 YNFKEQ come from the germline V gene. Clones were sequenced by immunoSEQ multiplex PCR, and TCRdb holds only the in-frame ones, with some missing. Of over 85,000 clones listed, about 95% are singletons. The gene calls are TRBV4-2 and TRBJ1-2, with D possibly being TRBD1 (5 bases). The material sequenced was PBMCs. This receptor was identified in a woman aged 18-29 years in good health and CMV-seronegative. CDR3 region: CASSQDTGPNYGYTF. The CDR3, as DNA: TGTGCCAGCAGCCAAGATACAGGCCCAAACTATGGCTACACCTTC.